The 27 T cell receptor beta chains presented below share a single source sample, sequenced in a study of blood T cell repertoires in COVID-19. Here immunoSEQ multiplex PCR was the method, and the copy in TCRdb shows in-frame clones only, minus some. This repertoire shows 310,000 or so clones, around nine tenths found once; its top ten account for 1.3%. The sequenced sample was peripheral blood. The receptors derive from a man aged 70 or older with acute or convalescent COVID-19.

This chain connects TRBV27 to TRBJ2-1, with 7 bases aligning to TRBD2. The length of the CDR3 is 16 residues. Germline V gene lookup returns CDR1 MNHEY and CDR2 SMNVEV (reference sequence). After removal of 8 bases from V and 4 bases from J, the junction contained 14 bases not matched to a gene. The chain's CDR3 is CASHTQPSGYYNEQFF. DNA of the CDR3: TGTGCCAGCCACACTCAACCTAGCGGATATTACAATGAGCAGTTCTTC.

The chain carries TRBV18 and TRBJ2-5; 9 bases align to TRBD1. After removal of 6 bases from V and 2 bases from J, the junction contained 13 bases not matched to a gene. Germline V CDR1 and CDR2: KGHSH, LQKENI. CDR3 length: 17 residues. The CDR3 region is CASSLLTGGQGQETQYF. The CDR3 region has the DNA TGTGCCAGCTCCTTATTAACCGGAGGACAGGGGCAAGAGACCCAGTACTTC.

The CDR3 loop reads CASSFWLAGGKETQYF. CDR3 nucleotides: TGTGCCAGCAGCTTCTGGCTAGCGGGGGGGAAAGAGACCCAGTACTTC. The chain couples TRBV5-6 to TRBJ2-5; the match to TRBD2 covers 12 bases. Germline V lookup: CDR1 SGHDT, CDR2 YYEEEE. The CDR3 totals 16 residues. Germline trimming cut 2 bases from V and 3 bases from J; bases unmatched to any gene: 5.

The chain carries TRBV13 and TRBJ2-7; weak D call: TRBD2 (5 bases). The CDR3 consists of 18 residues. The germline V and J ends were trimmed by 5 bases and 5 bases, with 28 bases remaining between them. Per the germline V gene, CDR1 is PRHDT and CDR2 is FYEKMQ (reference sequence). In DNA, the CDR3 is TGTGCCAGCAGCCATGGGAGTTATCTAGCTTTTCCCTGGAACGAGCAGTACTTC. Encoded protein: CASSHGSYLAFPWNEQYF.

The chain employs TRBV15 and TRBJ1-5, with D possibly being TRBD1 (5 bases). The ends were cut back, 3 bases at V and 4 bases at J, with 10 bases in the middle. The CDR3 spans 14 residues. From germline, CDR1 is LNHNV and CDR2 YYDKDF (reference sequence). Here the CDR3 reads CATSSGRGNQPQHF. The CDR3 bases are TGTGCCACCAGCAGCGGACGGGGGAATCAGCCCCAGCATTTT.

This chain uses TRBV5-1 with TRBJ2-5; 8 bases match TRBD2. V lost 6 bases to trimming and J lost 4 bases; unmatched junction nucleotides: 11. The CDR3 loop spans 15 amino acids. CDR1 is SGHRS, CDR2 YFSETQ, per germline. The CDR3 region is CASTPRGGNGETQYF. CDR3 sequence (DNA): TGCGCCAGCACCCCCCGCGGGGGGAATGGAGAGACCCAGTACTTC. The full variable domain, completed using reference TRBV5-1 and TRBJ2-5, is KAGVTQTPRYLIKTRGQQVTLSCSPISGHRSVSWYQQTPGQGLQFLFEYFSETQRNKGNFPGRFSGRQFSNSRSEMNVSTLELGDSALYLCASTPRGGNGETQYFGPGTRLLVL.

The genes are TRBV10-3 and TRBJ1-5; TRBD1 agrees at 7 bases. With V trimmed by 8 bases and J by 0 bases, 7 bases remained unmatched. Germline CDR1 is ENHRY and CDR2 is SYGVKD. There are 15 residues in the CDR3. CDR3 in amino acids: CAIGQGQTSNQPQHF. CDR3 sequence (DNA): TGTGCCATCGGTCAGGGACAGACTAGCAATCAGCCCCAGCATTTT.

This chain joins TRBV6-5 and TRBJ1-2; 10 nucleotides agree with TRBD1. Per germline, CDR1 MNHEY and CDR2 SVGAGI. This CDR3 spans 15 amino acids. V was clipped by 7 bases and J by 9 bases; unmatched bases: 14. CDR3 loop: CASKTTWDRGASYTF. The DNA for the CDR3 is TGTGCCAGCAAAACAACCTGGGACAGGGGTGCAAGCTACACCTTC.

This chain uses TRBV21-1 with TRBJ1-5. TRBV21-1 counts as a pseudogene. This CDR3 is 17 amino acids long. Here the CDR3 DNA reads TGTGCCAGCAGCACATTTAGTAATATCCATAGCAATCAGCCCCAGCATTTT. Its protein product is CASSTFSNIHSNQPQHF.

The gene calls are TRBV5-1 and TRBJ2-3, with TRBD2 identical over 15 bases. The junction had 21 bases not matched to a gene; V was cut back by 3 bases and J by 4 bases. The CDR3 contains 22 residues. Germline V CDR1 and CDR2: SGHRS, YFSETQ. CDR3 region: CASSSNTVPSGLAGGSPDTQYF. CDR3 nucleotides: TGCGCCAGCAGCTCAAATACAGTACCCTCTGGACTAGCGGGAGGGTCCCCAGATACGCAGTATTTT.

The V gene is TRBV6-5, the J gene TRBJ2-2, with D perhaps TRBD1 (6 bases). With 4 bases removed from V and 8 bases from J, the gap between germline ends came to 11 bases. This CDR3 has 13 residues. Germline loops: CDR1 MNHEY, CDR2 SVGAGI. The CDR3 bases are TGTGCCAGCAGTTCGCCAGGGGTAGGGGAGCTGTTTTTT. It specifies CASSSPGVGELFF.

This chain connects TRBV28 to TRBJ2-2; the D is unclear. In germline, CDR1 is MDHEN, CDR2 SYDVKM. The V end lost 6 bases, the J end lost 7 bases, and 6 bases lay between the germline ends. The CDR3 loop spans 11 amino acids. This chain's CDR3 is CASSLYGELFF. For the CDR3, the DNA is TGTGCCAGCAGCCTCTACGGGGAGCTGTTTTTT.

This chain uses TRBV7-6 with TRBJ2-1, with D tentatively TRBD2 (6 bases). CDR1 SGHVS and CDR2 FNYEAQ come from the germline V gene. V dropped 5 bases and J dropped 4 bases, with 18 bases sitting between them. The CDR3 has 16 residues. Written as DNA, the CDR3 is TGTGCCAGCAGCCTGACGGGGGTAGCAGAATACAATGAGCAGTTCTTC. This translates into CASSLTGVAEYNEQFF.

The count of this clone is one. The chain employs TRBV19 and TRBJ1-4, with no clear D. CDR1 and CDR2 from the germline V gene are LNHDA and SQIVND (reference sequence). The CDR3 sequence is 16 residues long. V shed 4 bases and J shed 0 bases, with 12 bases lying between them. CDR3 residues: CASSTTPGATNEKLFF. Here the CDR3 DNA reads TGTGCCAGTAGTACCACCCCGGGTGCAACTAATGAAAAACTGTTTTTT.

This chain links TRBV6-2 or TRBV6-3 with TRBJ2-1; TRBD1 aligns across 7 bases. Germline CDR1 MNHEY, CDR2 SVGEGT. This CDR3 comprises 12 residues. The J segment lost 13 bases and the V segment lost 6 bases, leaving 9 bases of the junction unmatched. The CDR3 region has the DNA TGTGCCAGCAGGCCTACGACAGGGTTACAGTTCTTC. Encoded protein: CASRPTTGLQFF.

The genes are TRBV7-8 and TRBJ2-7; D is perhaps TRBD2 (5 bases). Germline CDR1 SGHVS, CDR2 FQNEAQ. Between the trimmed V and J ends, which lost 5 bases and 4 bases, there was a span of 9 bases. CDR3 length: 12 residues. In nucleotides, the CDR3 is TGTGCCAGCAGCCGTCCGGGGTACGAGCAGTACTTC. Its protein product is CASSRPGYEQYF. The full variable domain, rest sourced from reference TRBV7-8 and TRBJ2-7, is GAGVSQSPRYKVAKRGQDVALRCDPISGHVSLFWYQQALGQGPEFLTYFQNEAQLDKSGLPSDRFFAERPEGSVSTLKIQRTQQEDSAVYLCASSRPGYEQYFGPGTRLTVT.

The chain links TRBV7-9 to TRBJ2-7, with D tentatively TRBD2 (5 bases). CDR3 length: 13 residues. The germline gives CDR1 SEHNR, CDR2 FQNEAQ (reference sequence). V was cut by 5 bases and J by 0 bases, with 8 bases left in between. The CDR3 nucleotides are TGTGCCAGCAGCCCCGAGGGCTCCTACGAGCAGTACTTC. This translates into CASSPEGSYEQYF. Filled out from reference TRBV7-9 and TRBJ2-7, the complete variable domain reads DTGVSQNPRHKITKRGQNVTFRCDPISEHNRLYWYRQTLGQGPEFLTYFQNEAQLEKSRLLSDRFSAERPKGSFSTLEIQRTEQGDSAMYLCASSPEGSYEQYFGPGTRLTVT.

The chain carries TRBV5-1 and TRBJ2-2; D unclear. Trimming left V 4 bases short and J 1 base short, with 11 bases between. This CDR3 region has 15 residues. CDR1 is SGHRS, CDR2 YFSETQ, per germline. As DNA, the CDR3 is TGCGCCAGCAGCCCCGGGTCCCAGAACACCGGGGAGCTGTTTTTT. It codes for CASSPGSQNTGELFF.

The gene calls are TRBV7-2 and TRBJ2-7, with D possibly TRBD1 on 5 matching bases. This CDR3 is built from 13 residues. The V end lost 1 base, the J end lost 2 bases, and 6 bases lay between the germline ends. The germline CDR1 and CDR2 sequences are SGHTA and FQGNSA. This CDR3 reads CASSLVRAYEQYF. The CDR3 coding sequence is TGTGCCAGCAGCTTAGTCAGGGCCTACGAGCAGTACTTC.

CDR3 protein: CASCSSYNSPLHF. The CDR3 DNA reads as TGTGCCAGCTGCAGCTCCTATAATTCACCCCTCCACTTT. The chain uses TRBV6-6 and TRBJ1-6; no clear D. Germline-derived CDR1 and CDR2 are MNHNY and SVGAGI (reference sequence). The CDR3 sequence is 13 residues long. The V end lost 8 bases, the J end lost 0 bases, and 5 bases lay between the germline ends.

The V and J genes are TRBV2 and TRBJ2-5, with 7 nucleotides matching TRBD2. Trimming removed 4 bases from V and 4 bases from J; junction bases left unmatched: 6. CDR1 is SNHLY, CDR2 FYNNEI, per germline. This CDR3 has 14 amino acids. DNA for the CDR3: TGTGCCAGCAGTGCCGGTTCTAGCGGAGAGACCCAGTACTTC. Its protein is CASSAGSSGETQYF.

Only one count was recorded for this clone. J is TRBJ2-2 and V is TRBV29-1; D gene unclear. The CDR3 is 11 amino acids. The germline V and J ends were trimmed by 7 bases and 2 bases, with 5 bases remaining between them. The germline V gene encodes CDR1 SQVTM and CDR2 ANQGSEA. DNA of the CDR3: TGCAGCGGGGCCAACACCGGGGAGCTGTTTTTT. Translated: CSGANTGELFF.

V is TRBV19 and J is TRBJ1-5, with unresolved D. Germline V gene data show CDR1 as LNHDA and CDR2 as SQIVND (reference sequence). Deletions cut 3 bases from V and 0 bases from J, with 9 bases between. This CDR3 is built from 15 residues. In nucleotides, the CDR3 is TGTGCCAGTAGTATTAGGCAGGATAGCAATCAGCCCCAGCATTTT. Translating gives CASSIRQDSNQPQHF.

Note on this clone: This sample also contains other DNA sequences that code for the same CDR3. The chain recombines TRBV20-1 with TRBJ2-7; tentatively, D is TRBD1 (5 bases). CDR1 is DFQATT and CDR2 is SNEGSKA in the germline V gene (reference sequence). The V gene lost 6 bases and the J gene lost 4 bases, with 10 bases spanning the gap. This CDR3 is built from 11 residues. The CDR3 loop is CSANQGYEQYF. The CDR3 region has the DNA TGCAGTGCGAATCAGGGATACGAGCAGTACTTC.

V is TRBV5-1 and J is TRBJ1-1; tentatively, D is TRBD1 (5 bases). Germline V gene data show CDR1 as SGHRS and CDR2 as YFSETQ. Trimming left V 0 bases short and J 1 base short, with 10 bases between. This CDR3 contains 15 residues. CDR3 in DNA: TGCGCCAGCAGCTTGGGCGGGGGGAGGAACACTGAAGCTTTCTTT. It yields the protein CASSLGGGRNTEAFF.

The chain combines TRBV18 with TRBJ1-1; D gene ambiguous. Germline-derived CDR1 and CDR2 are KGHSH and LQKENI. V was trimmed by 1 base and J by 6 bases, leaving 9 bases between them. The CDR3 is 13 residues long. CDR3 amino acids: CASSPHLSAEAFF. Written as DNA, the CDR3 is TGTGCCAGCTCACCACATCTTTCCGCTGAAGCTTTCTTT.

About this clone itself: Other DNA sequences within the sample encode an identical CDR3. This rearrangement joins TRBV19 to TRBJ1-6, with D possibly being TRBD1 (5 bases). Per the germline V gene, CDR1 is LNHDA and CDR2 is SQIVND (reference sequence). This CDR3 has 13 residues. Trimming took 6 bases from V and 5 from J, leaving 8 bases between them. The CDR3 bases are TGTGCCAGTAGGGACACCAATAATTCACCCCTCCACTTT. The encoded protein is CASRDTNNSPLHF. The full variable domain, completed using reference TRBV19 and TRBJ1-6, is DGGITQSPKYLFRKEGQNVTLSCEQNLNHDAMYWYRQDPGQGLRLIYYSQIVNDFQKGDIAEGYSVSREKKESFPLTVTSAQKNPTAFYLCASRDTNNSPLHFGNGTRLTVT.